These T cell receptor beta chains were read from a single sample in a study of T cells in Graves' hyperthyroidism and ophthalmopathy. Via MiXCR, TCRdb re-called the multiplex PCR reads, giving one row per CDR3 protein. The data contain hundreds of thousands of distinct CDR3 sequences, approximately 15% of them seen just once; the ten biggest clones take up around 19%. Sequenced sample: blood. The receptors come from a woman aged 18-29 years with Graves' hyperthyroidism. Both conserved end residues are part of each CDR3. The D gene is left open where the match is weak. Only some rows state a clone size, as once, few, many or a class for expanded clones.

j_call v_call clone_size d_call cdr3_nt cdr3_aa
TRBJ2-1 TRBV4-1 . TRBD2 TGCGCCAGCAGCCAACTAGCGGGAGGTACGCTTGAGCAGTTCTTC CASSQLAGGTLEQFF
TRBJ1-2 TRBV30 few TRBD1 TGTGCCTGGGAGGGAGACAGGGGGATCTATGGCTACACCTTC CAWEGDRGIYGYTF
TRBJ1-2 TRBV25-1 . . TGTGCCAGCCAACGCGGGGGGAGTCACTATGGCTACACCTTC CASQRGGSHYGYTF
TRBJ1-3 TRBV3-1 . . TGTGCCAGCAGCCAAAAGGCACGTATCTCTGGAAACACCATATATTTT CASSQKARISGNTIYF
TRBJ2-7 TRBV6-1 . . TGTGCCAGCAGTCGGATGGAGGTTTACGAGCAGTACTTC CASSRMEVYEQYF
TRBJ2-7 TRBV7-8 few . TGTGCCAGCAGCCCCATTCGGGTGAACTACGAGCAGTACTTC CASSPIRVNYEQYF
TRBJ2-3 TRBV7-3 many TRBD2 TGTGCCAGCAGCTTAAGACTAGCGGGGGGGGGAGATACGCAGTATTTT CASSLRLAGGGDTQYF
TRBJ2-1 TRBV28 many TRBD2 TGTGCCAGCAGGCGGACTAGCGGGGGCGTGAAGCAGTTCTTC CASRRTSGGVKQFF
TRBJ1-6 TRBV7-6 . . TGTGCCAGCAGCTTAAGTACGGGCGAGGGGGTAACCCTCCACTTT CASSLSTGEGVTLHF
TRBJ1-2 TRBV20-1 . TRBD1 TGCAGTGCTGCCGGGACAGAGAACTATGGCTACACCTTC CSAAGTENYGYTF
TRBJ1-4 TRBV24-1 few . TGTGCCACCAGTGATCCTACCGCAGGGATGGCTAATGAAAAACTGTTTTTT CATSDPTAGMANEKLFF
TRBJ2-7 TRBV20-1 many TRBD1 TGCAGTGCCAGGACAGGGCCCTACGAGCAGTACTTC CSARTGPYEQYF
TRBJ2-7 TRBV9 . TRBD2 TGTGCCAGCAGCCCACTAGCGGGAGAGGACGAGCAGTACTTC CASSPLAGEDEQYF
TRBJ2-3 TRBV14 few . TGTGCCAGCAGCCAAGGCTGGCGGGGGCCCCCAGATACGCAGTATTTT CASSQGWRGPPDTQYF
TRBJ2-2 TRBV20-1 . . TGCAGTGCTATGGACTCCTACACCGGGGAGCTGTTTTTT CSAMDSYTGELFF
TRBJ1-5 TRBV4-1 many TRBD1 TGCGCCAGCAGCCAACCGGACAGGGCCAATCAGCCCCAGCATTTT CASSQPDRANQPQHF
TRBJ1-5 TRBV7-2 many . TGTGCCAGCAGCTTAGTAGGTAGAGCCACTCAGCCCCAGCATTTT CASSLVGRATQPQHF
TRBJ1-2 TRBV13 many . TGTGCCAGCAGCAGCCGGGAGCAGGACTATGGCTACACCTTC CASSSREQDYGYTF
TRBJ2-1 TRBV7-9 many TRBD2 TGTGCCAGCAGCTTAGGGGGCCCCGGACTAGGCAACAATGAGCAGTTCTTC CASSLGGPGLGNNEQFF
TRBJ2-1 TRBV7-8 . . TGTGCCAGCAGCTTAGGCGCTAGCGGACAGGCCGACAATGAGCAGTTCTTC CASSLGASGQADNEQFF
TRBJ2-7 TRBV6-2/TRBV6-3 many . TGTGCCAGCAGTTACTCGAGTGGTCGGGAGCAGTACTTC CASSYSSGREQYF
TRBJ2-5 TRBV24-1 few TRBD1 TGTGCCACCAGTACAGGGGCGGAGTCGGGCGAGACCCAGTACTTC CATSTGAESGETQYF
TRBJ2-3 TRBV5-1 . . TGCGCCAGCAGCTTGGTCGGGGGCCCCACAGATACGCAGTATTTT CASSLVGGPTDTQYF
TRBJ2-3 TRBV6-1 many TRBD2 TGTGCCAGCAGTGAAGTGGGGAGGGCCACAGATACGCAGTATTTT CASSEVGRATDTQYF
TRBJ2-7 TRBV10-3 . TRBD1 TGTGCCATCAGCTCTGGGGGACAGAGGGAGCAGTACTTC CAISSGGQREQYF
TRBJ1-1 TRBV19 . . TGTGCCACTACAATCCTTGGTAGCGCCGCTGAAGCTTTCTTT CATTILGSAAEAFF
TRBJ1-4 TRBV7-9 . TRBD1 TGTGCCAGCAGCCCCGGGACAGATAATGAAAAACTGTTTTTT CASSPGTDNEKLFF
TRBJ1-1 TRBV2 many TRBD1 TGTGCCAGCAGATACGGGACAGTCGACACTGAAGCTTTCTTT CASRYGTVDTEAFF
TRBJ2-4 TRBV28 few TRBD1 TGTGCCAGCACCGGAGGGGGACAGGGAGTTCAGTACTTC CASTGGGQGVQYF
TRBJ1-2 TRBV28 few . TGTGCCAGCGGGGTGACAGTAAACTATGGCTACACCTTC CASGVTVNYGYTF
TRBJ1-5 TRBV6-1 many TRBD1 TGTGCCAGCAGAAGACAGGGTGAAGGGGGCAATCAGCCCCAGCATTTT CASRRQGEGGNQPQHF
TRBJ1-5 TRBV28 few . TGTGCCAGCAGTCCGGCCTTGGGGGCGACCCTTCAGCCCCAGCATTTT CASSPALGATLQPQHF
TRBJ2-7 TRBV6-1 . TRBD2 TGTGCCAGCAGGGCTAGCGGGAGCTACGAGCAGTACTTC CASRASGSYEQYF
TRBJ2-5 TRBV9 . TRBD1 TGTGCCAGCAGCGTAGCTCCAGGGGGAGAGACCCAGTACTTC CASSVAPGGETQYF
TRBJ1-1 TRBV28 many . TGTGCCAGCAGTTTCATCATAGGGGGGAACACTGAAGCTTTCTTT CASSFIIGGNTEAFF
TRBJ2-2 TRBV2 . . . CASRRSYEQYFGPSTGELFF
TRBJ2-5 TRBV5-4 . TRBD2 TGTGCCAGCAGCTTGGAAATAGCGGGAGGCCGGGAGACCCAGTACTTC CASSLEIAGGRETQYF
TRBJ2-1 TRBV7-2 . . TGTGCCAGCAGCTTAAATAGGGGATCGGGGGAGCAGTTCTTC CASSLNRGSGEQFF
TRBJ1-5 TRBV11-2 . TRBD1 TGTGCCAGCAGCCAGGACAGGGTAAATCAGCCCCAGCATTTT CASSQDRVNQPQHF
TRBJ1-3 TRBV15 few . TGTGCCACCAGCAGAGGGGACAGAAACACCATATATTTT CATSRGDRNTIYF
TRBJ2-5 TRBV30 many . TGTGCCTGGCAGAGAGAGACCCAGTACTTC CAWQRETQYF
TRBJ1-2 TRBV6-5 . TRBD1 TGTGCCAGCAGTTACCCCGGGACAGGGTTCAATGGCTACACCTTC CASSYPGTGFNGYTF
TRBJ1-2 TRBV2 . TRBD1 TGTGCCAGCGTGGGGCCCGGACAGGGGGCTTCTGGCTACACCTTC CASVGPGQGASGYTF
TRBJ2-5 TRBV13 few TRBD2 TGTGCCAGCAGCTTGGTAGCGGGGGGCTACCCTGAGACCCAGTACTTC CASSLVAGGYPETQYF
TRBJ2-5 TRBV10-3 . TRBD2 TGTGCCATCAGTGACGAGCGGGAGGGTTTGAAGACCCAGTACTTC CAISDEREGLKTQYF
TRBJ2-5 TRBV25-1 . . TGTGCCAGCAGTAGGTTCAGGGAAGGAGAGACCCAGTACTTC CASSRFREGETQYF
TRBJ1-6 TRBV3-1 many . TGTGCCAGCAGCCAAGCCGCCAGCTCCTATAATTCACCCCTCCACTTT CASSQAASSYNSPLHF
TRBJ2-7 TRBV28 many TRBD1 TGTGCCAGCAGTTTGTACAGGGGTATGTACGAGCAGTACTTC CASSLYRGMYEQYF
TRBJ2-5 TRBV28 . TRBD2 TGTGCCAGCAGTTCTGCCTCTGCGGGAGTCGGAAAGACCCAGTACTTC CASSSASAGVGKTQYF
TRBJ1-6 TRBV20-1 many TRBD1 TGCAGTGCTAGTTGGGAGGGGACAGGGAGGGTCTATAATTCACCCCTCCACTTT CSASWEGTGRVYNSPLHF
TRBJ1-1 TRBV14 few . TGTGCCAGCAGCCAAGGATCACGCGAGGCTTTCTTT CASSQGSREAFF
TRBJ1-2 TRBV20-1 few . TGCAATGGACGCCACCTCTGGCATGGCTACACCTTC CNGRHLWHGYTF
TRBJ2-5 TRBV20-1 many TRBD2 TGCAGTGCCGAAGCGGGGGGGAGGGAGACCCAGTACTTC CSAEAGGRETQYF
TRBJ1-6 TRBV14 . . TGTGCCAGCAGCCCTCTCACAGGGAATTCACCCCTCCACTTT CASSPLTGNSPLHF